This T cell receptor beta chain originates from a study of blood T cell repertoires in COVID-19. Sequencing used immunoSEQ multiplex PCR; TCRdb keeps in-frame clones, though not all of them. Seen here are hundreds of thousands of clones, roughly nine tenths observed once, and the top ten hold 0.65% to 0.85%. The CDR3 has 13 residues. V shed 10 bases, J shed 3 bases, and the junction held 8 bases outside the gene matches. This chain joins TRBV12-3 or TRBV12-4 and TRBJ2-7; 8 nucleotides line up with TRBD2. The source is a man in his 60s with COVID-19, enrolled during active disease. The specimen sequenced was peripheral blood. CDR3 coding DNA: TGTGCCACAAGTCGTGGGACTAGCTACGAGCAGTACTTC. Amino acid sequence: CATSRGTSYEQYF.